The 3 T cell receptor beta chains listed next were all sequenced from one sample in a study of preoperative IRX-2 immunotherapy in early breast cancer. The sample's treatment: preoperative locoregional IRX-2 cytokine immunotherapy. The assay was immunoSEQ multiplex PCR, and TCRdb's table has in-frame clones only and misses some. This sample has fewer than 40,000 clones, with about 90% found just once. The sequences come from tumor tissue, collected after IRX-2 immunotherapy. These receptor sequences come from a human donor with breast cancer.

The CDR3 region is CASSPGTGRGEQYF. The DNA of the CDR3 is TGCGCCAGCAGCCCAGGGACAGGGCGAGGAGAGCAGTACTTC. The chain recombines TRBV5-1 with TRBJ2-7; 9 bases fit TRBD1. The trim removed 4 bases at V and 7 bases at J, leaving 9 bases unmatched. The CDR3 extends over 14 amino acids. Germline loops: CDR1 SGHRS, CDR2 YFSETQ.

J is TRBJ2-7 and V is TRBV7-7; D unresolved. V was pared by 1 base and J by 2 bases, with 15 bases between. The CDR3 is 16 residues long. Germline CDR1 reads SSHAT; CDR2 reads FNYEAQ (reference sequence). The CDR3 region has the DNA TGTGCCAGCAGCTTAGATTCGCGCGCAGGTACCTACGAGCAGTACTTC. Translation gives CASSLDSRAGTYEQYF.

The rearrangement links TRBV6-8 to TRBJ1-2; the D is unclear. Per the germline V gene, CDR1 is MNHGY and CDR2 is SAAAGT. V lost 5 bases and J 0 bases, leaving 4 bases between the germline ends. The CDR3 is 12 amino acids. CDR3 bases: TGTGCCAGCAGTGAGGCTAACTATGGCTACACCTTC. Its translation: CASSEANYGYTF.